The T cell receptor beta chain described here comes from a study of T-cell memory formation after mild COVID-19. The study, taken as a whole, reports: Contracting CD8+ clones were enriched in EMRA, CD4+ mainly in CM and EM. Contracting clones, day 15 to 85, had balanced CD4/CD8, and later expanders favored CD4+.

The CDR3 runs 15 residues. V lost 4 bases and J 0 bases, leaving 13 bases between the germline ends. CDR1 is LGHDT, CDR2 YNNKEL, per germline (reference sequence). TCRdb re-analysed the 5' RACE reads in MiXCR, keeping a single row per CDR3 protein. The sample contains a few hundred thousand distinct CDR3 sequences, roughly 25% of which appear only once. This clonotype showed up many times. Its antigen is undetermined. This sequence joins TRBV3-1 and TRBJ2-7; tentatively, D is TRBD2 (5 bases). This TCR was recovered from an adult woman who had mild COVID-19 (a few samples of this study predate the infection). Cell type and time point are not known. The sequencing input was PBMCs or a T cell subset sorted from them (not recorded which). CDR3 region: CASSPEGLSSYEQYF. The CDR3 nucleotides read TGTGCCAGCAGCCCCGAGGGTTTAAGCTCCTACGAGCAGTACTTC.